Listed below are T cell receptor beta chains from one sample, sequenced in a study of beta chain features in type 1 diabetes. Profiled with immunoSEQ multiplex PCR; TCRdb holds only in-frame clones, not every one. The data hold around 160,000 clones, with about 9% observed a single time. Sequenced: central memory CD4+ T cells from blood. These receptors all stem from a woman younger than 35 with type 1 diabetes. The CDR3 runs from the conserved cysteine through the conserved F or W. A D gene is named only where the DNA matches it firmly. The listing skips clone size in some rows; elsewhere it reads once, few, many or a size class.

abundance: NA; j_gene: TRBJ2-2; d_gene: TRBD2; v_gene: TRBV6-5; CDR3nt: TGTGCCACCTCCGGACTAGCGGGAGCCGTCGGGGAGCTGTTTTTT; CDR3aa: CATSGLAGAVGELFF
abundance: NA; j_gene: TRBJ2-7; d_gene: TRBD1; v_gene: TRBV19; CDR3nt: TGTGCCAGTAGTCCCTTAACAGGGGAGTCCTACGAGCAGTACTTC; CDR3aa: CASSPLTGESYEQYF
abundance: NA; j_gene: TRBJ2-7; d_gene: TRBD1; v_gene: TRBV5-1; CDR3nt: TGCGCCAGCAGCTCCACAGGGGGCGCCGAGCAGTACTTC; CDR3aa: CASSSTGGAEQYF
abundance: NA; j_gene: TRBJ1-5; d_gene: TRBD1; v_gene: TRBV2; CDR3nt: TGTGCCAGCAGTGACCACACAGGGGTGGTCAATCAGCCCCAGCATTTT; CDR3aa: CASSDHTGVVNQPQHF
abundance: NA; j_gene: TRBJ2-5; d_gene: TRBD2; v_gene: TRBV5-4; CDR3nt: TGTGCCAGCAGCTTGGTGCTAGCGGGATGGGAGACCCAGTACTTC; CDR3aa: CASSLVLAGWETQYF
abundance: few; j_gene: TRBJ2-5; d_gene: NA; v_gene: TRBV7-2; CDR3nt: TGTGCCAGCAGCGCCGTTGGAGGACTCCTCCAAGAGACCCAGTACTTC; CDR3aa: CASSAVGGLLQETQYF
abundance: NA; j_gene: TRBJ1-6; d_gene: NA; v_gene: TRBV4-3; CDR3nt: TGCGCCAGCAGCCAAGACAGGTTAAATTCACCCCTCCACTTT; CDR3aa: CASSQDRLNSPLHF
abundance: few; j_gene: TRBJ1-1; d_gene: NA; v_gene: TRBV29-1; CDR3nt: TGCAGCGTTCTTCCCCAAATTGGGGGGCGGGGGAGCACTGAAGCTTTCTTT; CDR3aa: CSVLPQIGGRGSTEAFF
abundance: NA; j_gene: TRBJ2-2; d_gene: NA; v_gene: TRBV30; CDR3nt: TGTGCCTGGAAACGCAGGGCGAACACCGGGGAGCTGTTTTTT; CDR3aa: CAWKRRANTGELFF
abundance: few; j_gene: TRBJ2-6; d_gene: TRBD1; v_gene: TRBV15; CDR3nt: TGTGCCACCAGCAGGAGGACAGGGGATACCAACGTCCTGACTTTC; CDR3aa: CATSRRTGDTNVLTF
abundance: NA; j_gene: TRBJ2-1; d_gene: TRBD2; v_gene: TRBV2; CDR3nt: TGTGCCAGCAAAGAGGCTAGCGGGGGAAAGGGTGAGCAGTTCTTC; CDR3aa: CASKEASGGKGEQFF
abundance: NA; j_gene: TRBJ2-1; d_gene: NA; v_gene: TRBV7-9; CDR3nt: TGTGCCAGCAGCACTGGCTCCTACAATGAGCAGTTCTTC; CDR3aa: CASSTGSYNEQFF
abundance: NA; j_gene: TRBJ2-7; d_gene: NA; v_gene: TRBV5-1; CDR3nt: TGCGCCAGCAGCTTGAGCGGATCAACCTACGAGCAGTACTTC; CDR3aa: CASSLSGSTYEQYF
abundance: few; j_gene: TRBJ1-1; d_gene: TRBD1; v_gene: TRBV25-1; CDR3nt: TGTGCCAGCAGTGAACCCGGACAGGGGAACACTGAAGCTTTCTTT; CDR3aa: CASSEPGQGNTEAFF
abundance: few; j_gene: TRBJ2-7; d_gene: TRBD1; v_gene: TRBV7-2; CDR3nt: TGTGCCAGCACCTTAACCGGGACAGGGACCTACGAGCAGTACTTC; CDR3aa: CASTLTGTGTYEQYF
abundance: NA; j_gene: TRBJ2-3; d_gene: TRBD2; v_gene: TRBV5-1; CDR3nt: TGCGCCAGCAGCTTGGCCCCGGCTAGTAGCGGGAGCGCAGATACGCAGTATTTT; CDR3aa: CASSLAPASSGSADTQYF
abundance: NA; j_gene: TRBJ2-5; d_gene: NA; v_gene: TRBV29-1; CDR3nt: TGCAGCGTTGAGAGGGCCGGGCGGGAGACCCAGTACTTC; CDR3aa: CSVERAGRETQYF
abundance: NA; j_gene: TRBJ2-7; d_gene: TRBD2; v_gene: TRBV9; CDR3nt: TGTGCCAGCAGCGTAGAGGTAGCGGGAGCCTACGAGCAGTACTTC; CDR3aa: CASSVEVAGAYEQYF
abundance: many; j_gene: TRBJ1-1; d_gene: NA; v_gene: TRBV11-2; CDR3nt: TGTGCCAGCAGCTTAGATCGCCAGGGTGGCACTGAAGCTTTCTTT; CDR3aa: CASSLDRQGGTEAFF
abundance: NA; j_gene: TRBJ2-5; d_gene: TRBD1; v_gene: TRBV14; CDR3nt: TGTGCCAGCAGCCGGGACAGGGGATTCTCAGAGACCCAGTACTTC; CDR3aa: CASSRDRGFSETQYF
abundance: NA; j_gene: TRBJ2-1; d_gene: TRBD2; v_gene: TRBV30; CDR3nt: TGTGCCTGGACTGGACTAGCGGGATACAATGAGCAGTTCTTC; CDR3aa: CAWTGLAGYNEQFF
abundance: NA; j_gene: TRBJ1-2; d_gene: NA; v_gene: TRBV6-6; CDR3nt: TGTGCCAGCAATGGCGCCAGCGTCTACTATGGCTACACCTTC; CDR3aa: CASNGASVYYGYTF
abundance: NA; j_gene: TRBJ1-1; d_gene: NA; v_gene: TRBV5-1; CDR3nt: TGCGCCAGCAGCTTGGGCAGGGAGGACACTGAAGCTTTCTTT; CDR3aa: CASSLGREDTEAFF
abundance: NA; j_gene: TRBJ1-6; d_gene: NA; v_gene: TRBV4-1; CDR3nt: TGCGCCAGCAGCCAAGATGCCTTTCAGGGCAATTCACCCCTCCACTTT; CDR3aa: CASSQDAFQGNSPLHF
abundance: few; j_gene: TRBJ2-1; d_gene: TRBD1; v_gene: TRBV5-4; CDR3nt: TGTGCCAGCAGCCGGGTCGGGGGGACAGGGGGAATCAATGAGCAGTTCTTC; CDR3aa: CASSRVGGTGGINEQFF
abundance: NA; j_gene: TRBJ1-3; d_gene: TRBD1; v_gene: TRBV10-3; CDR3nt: TGTGCCATCAGTCAGGGGGCAGGAGGAAACACCATATATTTT; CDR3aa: CAISQGAGGNTIYF